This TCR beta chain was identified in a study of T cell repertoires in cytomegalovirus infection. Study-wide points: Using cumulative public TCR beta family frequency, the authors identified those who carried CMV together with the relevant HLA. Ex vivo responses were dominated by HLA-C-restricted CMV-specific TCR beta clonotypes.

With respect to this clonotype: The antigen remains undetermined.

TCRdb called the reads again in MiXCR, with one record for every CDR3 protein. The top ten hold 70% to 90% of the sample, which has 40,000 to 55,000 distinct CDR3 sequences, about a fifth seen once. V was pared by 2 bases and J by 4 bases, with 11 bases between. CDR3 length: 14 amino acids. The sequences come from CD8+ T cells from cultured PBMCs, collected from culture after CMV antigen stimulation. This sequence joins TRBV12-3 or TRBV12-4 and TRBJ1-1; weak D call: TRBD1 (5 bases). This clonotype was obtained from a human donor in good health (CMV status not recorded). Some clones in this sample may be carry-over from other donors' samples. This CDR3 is CASSLSGRVTEAFF. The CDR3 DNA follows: TGTGCCAGCAGTTTATCGGGCAGGGTCACTGAAGCTTTCTTT.